This T cell receptor beta chain was retrieved from a study of T cells in Graves' hyperthyroidism and ophthalmopathy. Study-wide results and caveats: Most thyroid clonotypes expanded above 0.001 were also detected in blood.

This clonotype occurred many times. What it recognizes is unknown. Amplification targeted TCR beta CDR3 regions from RNA transcripts. TCR CDR3 underwent first-round RT-PCR with the HTBI primer set. TCRdb called the multiplex PCR reads again in MiXCR, with one record for every CDR3 protein. The sample consists of hundreds of thousands of distinct CDR3 sequences, about 24% of them appearing once. The receptor's source is a woman aged 25 to 39 with Graves' ophthalmopathy. Sequencing was carried out using blood.

The DNA for the CDR3 is TGTGCCAGCAACTTAGGACAGGGCGGTGGCTATGGCTACACCTTC. Protein sequence: CASNLGQGGGYGYTF. The chain joins TRBV6-5 to TRBJ1-2; TRBD1 aligns across 8 bases. Trimming removed 7 bases from V and 4 bases from J; junction bases left unmatched: 11. This CDR3 spans 15 amino acids. Germline CDR1 MNHEY, CDR2 SVGAGI.